The 6 T cell receptor beta chains listed next were all sequenced from one sample in a study of OX40 agonist ivuxolimab in advanced cancers. The assay was immunoSEQ multiplex PCR, and TCRdb's table has in-frame clones only and misses some. Seen here are around 70,000 clones, about 85% observed once, and the top ten hold roughly 0.5%. The material was CD4+ or CD8+ T cells sorted from blood, obtained in a trial of the OX40 agonist ivuxolimab. These TCRs come from an adult with an advanced solid tumor such as melanoma, head and neck, liver or kidney cancer.

The chain has TRBV11-2 and TRBJ2-6; 11 bases line up with TRBD1. This CDR3 is built from 16 residues. V was pared by 5 bases and J by 3 bases, with 3 bases of the junction left unmatched. Per germline, CDR1 SGHAT and CDR2 FQNNGV. The CDR3 loop reads CASSQDRGLGANVLTF. The CDR3 DNA is TGTGCCAGCAGCCAGGACAGGGGGCTTGGGGCCAACGTCCTGACTTTC.

This chain joins TRBV7-2 and TRBJ1-1; TRBD1 aligns across 7 bases. Trimming at V came to 4 bases and at J to 6 bases, leaving 11 bases not matched to a gene. The CDR3 totals 15 residues. Germline V gene lookup returns CDR1 SGHTA and CDR2 FQGNSA. The CDR3 DNA reads as TGTGCCAGCAGCTCGCAGGGACAGCCGAGGGCTGAAGCTTTCTTT. Its protein is CASSSQGQPRAEAFF.

This chain joins TRBV6-6 and TRBJ1-2, with 8 bases lining up with TRBD1. The CDR3 contains 14 residues. The ends lost 4 bases at V and 5 bases at J; junction bases unmatched: 6. The germline V gene has CDR1 MNHNY and CDR2 SVGAGI (reference sequence). The CDR3 spells CASSFPQGAYGYTF. The CDR3 DNA sequence: TGTGCCAGCAGTTTTCCTCAGGGGGCGTATGGCTACACCTTC.

The chain uses TRBV30 and TRBJ2-1; 13 positions match TRBD2. CDR1 is GTSNPN, CDR2 SVGIG, per germline (reference sequence). This CDR3 is 17 amino acids long. Germline trimming cut 3 bases from V and 4 bases from J; bases unmatched to any gene: 9. The CDR3 nucleotides read TGTGCCTGGAGGCCTCCCGGGACTAGCGGGGTTTACAATGAGCAGTTCTTC. Translated: CAWRPPGTSGVYNEQFF.

In this sample, this clone turned up once. This chain uses TRBV7-2 with TRBJ2-1; D possibly corresponds to TRBD2 (5 bases). The germline V and J ends were trimmed by 2 bases and 6 bases, with 11 bases remaining between them. Germline CDR1 is SGHTA and CDR2 is FQGNSA. The CDR3 extends over 14 amino acids. DNA of the CDR3: TGTGCCAGCAGCTTAAATAGCGCCCGCAATGAGCAGTTCTTC. This encodes CASSLNSARNEQFF.

The rearrangement joins TRBV20-1 to TRBJ1-4, with D unresolved. Deletions cut 5 bases from V and 7 bases from J, with 8 bases between. Per the germline V gene, CDR1 is DFQATT and CDR2 is SNEGSKA (reference sequence). CDR3 size: 11 residues. CDR3 bases: TGCAGTGCTCGGGTGGGTGAAAAACTGTTTTTT. Its translation is CSARVGEKLFF.